Following are 24 T cell receptor beta chains from one sample sequenced in a study of regulatory and conventional T cells in breast cancer. TCRdb ran MiXCR on the PCR reads and lists one entry per CDR3 protein. The data hold fewer than 20,000 distinct CDR3 sequences, with around 30% observed a single time. Sequencing was performed on conventional T cells from blood. Receptors originate from a female donor in good health.

For this clonotype: Possible read error: a much larger clone is one base away. Since the CDR3 does not end with the conserved phenylalanine or tryptophan, this likely comes from a read error. The chain couples TRBV10-2 to TRBJ1-5, with D hard to call. The germline gives CDR1 WSHSY, CDR2 SAAADI. The CDR3 has 14 amino acids. Trimming shortened V by 0 bases and J by 2 bases, and 5 bases separated the two germline ends. Here the CDR3 DNA reads TGCGCCAGCAGTGAGTCGAACCGCAATCAGCCCCAGCATCTT. This translates into CASSESNRNQPQHL.

About this clonotype: This clone may be a read error of a much larger clone one base away. The genes are TRBV7-6 and TRBJ2-1; 8 nucleotides match TRBD1. The germline V gene encodes CDR1 SGHVS and CDR2 FNYEAQ. There are 15 residues in the CDR3. CDR3 sequence reads: CASSRGQGSYNEQLF. DNA of the CDR3: TGTGCCAGCAGCCGAGGACAGGGCTCCTACAATGAGCAGCTCTTC.

The chain carries TRBV5-1 and TRBJ1-1, with a tentative D call TRBD1 (5 bases). V gave up 4 bases and J gave up 4 bases, with 14 bases separating them. The CDR3 length is 14 residues. CDR1 SGHRS and CDR2 YFSETQ come from the germline V gene. Here the CDR3 reads CASSQRGSGTEAFF. The CDR3 region has the DNA TGCGCCAGCAGCCAAAGGGGCTCGGGCACTGAAGCTTTCTTT.

This rearrangement joins TRBV3-1 to TRBJ1-1; D is unclear. Germline V gene data show CDR1 as LGHDT and CDR2 as YNNKEL (reference sequence). V was clipped by 4 bases and J by 1 base, with 10 bases between them. The CDR3 has 14 amino acids. CDR3 region: CASSLLRANTEAFF. The CDR3 coding sequence is TGTGCCAGCAGCCTCCTCCGGGCGAACACTGAAGCTTTCTTT.

This clonotype is judged medium-sized (0.01 to 0.1%). V and J are TRBV4-1 and TRBJ2-1; D possibly corresponds to TRBD1 (6 bases). The CDR3 runs 17 residues. The germline V gene has CDR1 MGHRA and CDR2 YSYEKL. V dropped 0 bases and J dropped 6 bases, with 18 bases sitting between them. The CDR3 spells CASSQDSPGAILNEQFF. The CDR3 DNA reads as TGCGCCAGCAGCCAAGATTCTCCAGGGGCAATTCTCAATGAGCAGTTCTTC.

The gene calls are TRBV7-2 and TRBJ1-3, with 7 bases identical to TRBD1. The CDR3 totals 15 residues. CDR1 and CDR2 (germline): SGHTA, FQGNSA. Germline trimming cut 5 bases from V and 4 bases from J; bases unmatched to any gene: 8. The CDR3: CASSPATGSGNTIYF. CDR3 DNA: TGTGCCAGCAGCCCGGCGACAGGGTCAGGAAACACCATATATTTT.

This clonotype was found a few times. This chain links TRBV4-1 with TRBJ1-5, with TRBD1 matching 8 bases. Germline-derived CDR1 and CDR2 are MGHRA and YSYEKL. The CDR3 covers 14 residues. V lost 5 bases, J lost 6 bases, and 6 bases stayed unmatched. The DNA of the CDR3 is TGCGCCAGCAGCGAGGACAGGGTAGGTCAGCCCCAGCATTTT. It codes for CASSEDRVGQPQHF.

As concerns this clonotype: Given the absence of the conserved phenylalanine or tryptophan at the CDR3 end, a read error is likely. The chain has TRBV7-2 and TRBJ2-5; D is ambiguous. CDR3 length equals 14 residues. Germline assignment: CDR1 SGHTA and CDR2 FQGNSA. Trimming removed 2 bases at V and 0 bases at J, with 7 bases between. The CDR3 sequence is CASSLMGNQETQYS. The CDR3, as DNA: TGTGCCAGCAGCTTAATGGGAAACCAAGAGACCCAGTACTCC.

This clonotype counts as medium-sized. V usage is TRBV12-3 or TRBV12-4 and J usage is TRBJ1-6, with 8 bases matching TRBD1. V shed 3 bases, J shed 7 bases, and the junction held 8 bases outside the gene matches. The CDR3 length is 16 residues. Here the CDR3 reads CASSFPGQGRNSPLHF. CDR3 coding DNA: TGTGCCAGCAGTTTCCCCGGACAGGGAAGGAATTCACCCCTCCACTTT.

This clonotype has more than one count but fewer than ten. The gene calls are TRBV7-2 and TRBJ1-1; D gene unclear. The CDR3 totals 12 residues. Per germline, CDR1 SGHTA and CDR2 FQGNSA. V was trimmed by 0 bases and J by 8 bases, leaving 7 bases between them. The DNA of the CDR3 is TGTGCCAGCAGCTTAGCCCTGGGCGAAGCTTTCTTT. Amino acids: CASSLALGEAFF.

The rearrangement links TRBV12-3 or TRBV12-4 to TRBJ2-2; D not certain. Trimming took 6 bases from V and 8 from J, leaving 16 bases between them. This CDR3 is 14 amino acids long. CDR3 protein: CASRRDTIAGELFF. CDR3 DNA: TGTGCCAGCAGACGCGACACGATAGCAGGGGAGCTGTTTTTT.

The chain couples TRBV20-1 to TRBJ2-1, with D possibly TRBD2 on 6 matching bases. Germline V CDR1 and CDR2: DFQATT, SNEGSKA (reference sequence). V was pared by 3 bases and J by 6 bases, with 18 bases between. The CDR3 length is 15 residues. CDR3 protein: CSARGLGGRANEQFF. The CDR3 bases are TGCAGTGCTAGGGGCCTTGGGGGGAGAGCCAATGAGCAGTTCTTC.

The CDR3 loop reads CASSVQGEPLDHNEQFF. In DNA, the CDR3 is TGTGCCAGCAGTGTACAAGGGGAGCCTTTAGACCACAATGAGCAGTTCTTC. This chain joins TRBV2 and TRBJ2-1; D could derive from TRBD1 or TRBD2 (5 bases each). V lost 4 bases and J 5 bases, leaving 21 bases between the germline ends. From germline, CDR1 is SNHLY and CDR2 FYNNEI. The CDR3 is 17 residues long.

This clonotype is termed medium-sized (0.01 to 0.1%). The chain uses TRBV7-6 and TRBJ1-5, with D perhaps matching TRBD1 (5 bases). From germline, CDR1 is SGHVS and CDR2 FNYEAQ. V was pared by 5 bases and J by 5 bases, with 19 bases between. The CDR3 is made up of 16 amino acids. The CDR3 protein is CASSEGVRGGDQPQHF. The CDR3 DNA reads as TGTGCCAGCAGCGAAGGGGTGCGGGGCGGGGATCAGCCCCAGCATTTT.

The rearrangement joins TRBV9 to TRBJ2-1, with 13 nucleotides matching TRBD2. In germline, CDR1 is SGDLS, CDR2 YYNGEE. The V segment lost 1 base and the J segment 1 base; nucleotides outside the gene matches: 14. The CDR3 length is 21 residues. CDR3 in DNA: TGTGCCAGCAGCGTAAGGCCCCTCGGGACTAGCGGGGCGAAATCCTACAATGAGCAGTTCTTC. This codes for CASSVRPLGTSGAKSYNEQFF.

A few counts support this clonotype. The chain combines TRBV6-2 or TRBV6-3 with TRBJ1-1; D possibly corresponds to TRBD1 (5 bases). Germline V gene data show CDR1 as MNHEY and CDR2 as SVGEGT. The CDR3 runs to 16 residues. The V end lost 0 bases, the J end lost 0 bases, and 11 bases lay between the germline ends. This chain's CDR3 is CASSYSGGNLNTEAFF. CDR3 coding DNA: TGTGCCAGCAGTTACTCTGGGGGTAACCTGAACACTGAAGCTTTCTTT.

With regard to this clonotype: A junction boundary mismatches the germline segment, possibly from a read error. The chain links TRBV5-1 to TRBJ2-1; D possibly corresponds to TRBD1 (5 bases). Germline lookup yields CDR1 SGHRS and CDR2 YFSETQ. The CDR3 runs 14 residues. The CDR3 coding sequence is TGCGCCAGCAGCTTGGAGCAGGGAACCAATGAGCAGCTCTTC. It yields the protein CASSLEQGTNEQLF.

This clonotype was seen more than once but under ten times. This chain connects TRBV6-2 or TRBV6-3 to TRBJ1-5; 12 bases map to TRBD1. Losses at the gene ends were 1 base for V and 4 bases for J; bases not matched to a gene: 17. The CDR3 loop spans 21 amino acids. CDR1 is MNHEY and CDR2 is SVGEGT in the germline V gene. The CDR3 is CASSYYLAGQGADTLNQPQHF. CDR3 bases: TGTGCCAGCAGTTACTACCTAGCGGGACAGGGGGCCGATACCTTGAATCAGCCCCAGCATTTT.

The chain links TRBV12-3 or TRBV12-4 to TRBJ2-3; D might be TRBD1 (5 bases). V shed 10 bases and J shed 9 bases, with 17 bases lying between them. CDR3 size: 12 residues. In nucleotides, the CDR3 is TGTGCCACTGGGGCGTCTGTGGACACGCAGTATTTT. It translates to CATGASVDTQYF.

The gene calls are TRBV10-3 and TRBJ2-2; no reliable D call. V lost 7 bases and J lost 0, with 6 bases in between. The CDR3 extends over 13 amino acids. In germline, CDR1 is ENHRY, CDR2 SYGVKD. The CDR3 sequence: CAINMANTGELFF. The CDR3 DNA follows: TGTGCCATCAATATGGCGAACACCGGGGAGCTGTTTTTT.

To note about this clonotype: A read error is possible here, since a much larger clone lies one base away. The chain uses TRBV18 and TRBJ2-1; D not certain. V shed 3 bases and J shed 0 bases, with 12 bases lying between them. CDR1 is KGHSH and CDR2 is LQKENI in the germline V gene. The CDR3 length is 16 residues. This CDR3 is CASSPQTVSSYNEQFF. The CDR3 nucleotides are TGTGCCAGCTCACCTCAGACGGTCAGCTCCTACAATGAGCAGTTCTTC. Combining the CDR3 with reference TRBV18 and TRBJ2-1 gives the whole variable domain NAGVMQNPRHLVRRRGQEARLRCSPMKGHSHVYWYRQLPEEGLKFMVYLQKENIIDESGMPKERFSAEFPKEGPSILRIQQVVRGDSAAYFCASSPQTVSSYNEQFFGPGTRLTVL.

This clonotype was seen only a few times. The chain carries TRBV7-6 and TRBJ1-1; D gene uncertain. The CDR3 covers 13 residues. Trimming cost V 5 bases and J 6 bases, with 13 bases left between them. CDR1 is SGHVS and CDR2 is FNYEAQ in the germline V gene. CDR3 sequence (DNA): TGTGCCAGCAGCCCTGGGCCCGCGGCTGAAGCTTTCTTT. This sequence encodes CASSPGPAAEAFF.

The chain carries TRBV5-1 and TRBJ2-5; TRBD1 matches 9 bases. J gave up 4 bases and V 0 bases, and 7 bases lay outside the gene matches. Per the germline V gene, CDR1 is SGHRS and CDR2 is YFSETQ. The CDR3 totals 16 residues. For the CDR3, the DNA is TGCGCCAGCAGCTTGGCTCCGGGACAGGGTGGAGAGACCCAGTACTTC. Amino acid sequence: CASSLAPGQGGETQYF. Combining the CDR3 with reference TRBV5-1 and TRBJ2-5 gives the whole variable domain KAGVTQTPRYLIKTRGQQVTLSCSPISGHRSVSWYQQTPGQGLQFLFEYFSETQRNKGNFPGRFSGRQFSNSRSEMNVSTLELGDSALYLCASSLAPGQGGETQYFGPGTRLLVL.

The chain links TRBV6-6 to TRBJ2-3; TRBD1 is a possible D gene (5 bases). CDR1 and CDR2 (germline): MNHNY, SVGAGI (reference sequence). The CDR3 length is 12 residues. Trimming left V 5 bases short and J 4 bases short, with 7 bases between. The CDR3 sequence is CASSQGADTQYF. As DNA, the CDR3 is TGTGCCAGCAGTCAGGGTGCAGATACGCAGTATTTT.